The clone carrying this TCR beta chain was counted a few times. Its antigen is unidentified. The entry originates in a study of OX40 agonist ivuxolimab in advanced cancers. As for the study in general: The study gave patients intravenous ivuxolimab at 0.01 to 10 mg/kg every 2 weeks.

With V trimmed by 6 bases and J by 7 bases, 5 bases remained unmatched. The CDR3 covers 13 residues. In germline, CDR1 is MNHEY, CDR2 SVGAGI. Findings and caveats of the study: Averaged across samples, CD8+ T cells carried more expanded clones than CD4+ did. Clonal expansion from baseline to week 6 occurred in both CD4+ and CD8+ T cells.

Measured with immunoSEQ multiplex PCR; TCRdb has only the in-frame clones, and not every one. The sample lists around 97,000 clones, 84% seen once, with 5.5% in the top ten. Sampling times: baseline, cycle 4 day 1, cycle 7 day 1. V is TRBV6-5 and J is TRBJ1-5; 8 bases agree with TRBD1. This sample comprised CD4+ or CD8+ T cells sorted from blood, obtained in a trial of the OX40 agonist ivuxolimab. This clonotype was obtained from an adult with an advanced solid tumor such as melanoma, head and neck, liver or kidney cancer. The CDR3 loop is CASRDRDGQPQHF. The CDR3 nucleotides are TGTGCCAGCAGGGACAGGGACGGACAGCCCCAGCATTTT.